These T cell receptor beta chains were read from a single sample in a study of cytomegalovirus exposure and HLA in healthy donors. The assay was immunoSEQ multiplex PCR, and TCRdb's table has in-frame clones only and misses some. Of some 180,000 clones in the sample, 78% were seen once. The specimen sequenced was PBMCs. The receptors were sampled from a female donor in good health and CMV-seronegative. CDR3s include the opening cysteine and the closing phenylalanine or tryptophan. The D gene is left open where the match is weak. Only part of the rows carry a size: once, few, many, or a class if the clone is expanded.

V gene: TRBV19
D gene: NA
CDR3 length: 16
clone size: NA
J gene: TRBJ2-3
CDR3 protein: CASSIRPAGITDTQYF
CDR3 DNA: TGTGCCAGTAGTATACGCCCTGCGGGGATCACAGATACGCAGTATTTT

V gene: TRBV19
D gene: TRBD2
CDR3 length: 15
clone size: once
J gene: TRBJ2-5
CDR3 protein: CASSTRTSGQETQYF
CDR3 DNA: TGTGCCAGTAGTACCAGGACTAGCGGCCAAGAGACCCAGTACTTC

V gene: TRBV19
D gene: TRBD1
CDR3 length: 16
clone size: NA
J gene: TRBJ2-1
CDR3 protein: CASKGTGASAYNEQFF
CDR3 DNA: TGTGCCAGCAAAGGGACAGGCGCCTCGGCTTACAATGAGCAGTTCTTC

V gene: TRBV6-1
D gene: TRBD1
CDR3 length: 17
clone size: NA
J gene: TRBJ2-7
CDR3 protein: CASSEAPPGQGLHEQYF
CDR3 DNA: TGTGCCAGCAGTGAAGCCCCTCCGGGACAGGGGCTCCACGAGCAGTACTTC

V gene: TRBV30
D gene: NA
CDR3 length: 13
clone size: NA
J gene: TRBJ2-1
CDR3 protein: CAWSWREDNEQFF
CDR3 DNA: TGTGCCTGGAGTTGGCGGGAAGACAATGAGCAGTTCTTC

V gene: TRBV4-2
D gene: TRBD2
CDR3 length: 14
clone size: NA
J gene: TRBJ2-1
CDR3 protein: CASSGTTIPGEQFF
CDR3 DNA: TGTGCCAGCAGCGGGACTACTATCCCCGGGGAGCAGTTCTTC

V gene: TRBV28
D gene: NA
CDR3 length: 13
clone size: few
J gene: TRBJ2-7
CDR3 protein: CASRRDSNYEQYF
CDR3 DNA: TGTGCCAGCAGGCGGGACAGTAACTACGAGCAGTACTTC

V gene: TRBV7-9
D gene: TRBD1
CDR3 length: 15
clone size: NA
J gene: TRBJ1-5
CDR3 protein: CASSGQAQGNQPQHF
CDR3 DNA: TGTGCCAGCAGCGGACAGGCCCAGGGGAATCAGCCCCAGCATTTT

V gene: TRBV5-1
D gene: TRBD1
CDR3 length: 16
clone size: NA
J gene: TRBJ2-7
CDR3 protein: CASSLGQGIFSYEQYF
CDR3 DNA: TGCGCCAGCAGCTTAGGACAGGGCATATTCTCCTACGAGCAGTACTTC

V gene: TRBV30
D gene: TRBD2
CDR3 length: 15
clone size: NA
J gene: TRBJ2-7
CDR3 protein: CAWSVGTSGYYEQYF
CDR3 DNA: TGTGCCTGGAGTGTAGGGACTAGCGGGTACTACGAGCAGTACTTC

V gene: TRBV11-3
D gene: NA
CDR3 length: 14
clone size: NA
J gene: TRBJ2-3
CDR3 protein: CASSLDSRTDTQYF
CDR3 DNA: TGTGCCAGCAGCTTGGACAGTCGGACAGATACGCAGTATTTT

V gene: TRBV19
D gene: TRBD1
CDR3 length: 15
clone size: NA
J gene: TRBJ2-1
CDR3 protein: CASSMGTGDYNEQFF
CDR3 DNA: TGTGCCAGTAGTATGGGGACAGGGGACTACAATGAGCAGTTCTTC

V gene: TRBV5-4
D gene: NA
CDR3 length: 14
clone size: NA
J gene: TRBJ2-7
CDR3 protein: CASSFGRGSYEQYF
CDR3 DNA: TGTGCCAGCAGCTTCGGCAGGGGTTCCTACGAGCAGTACTTC

V gene: TRBV2
D gene: NA
CDR3 length: 14
clone size: once
J gene: TRBJ2-7
CDR3 protein: CASSGRLSSYEQYF
CDR3 DNA: TGTGCCAGCAGTGGCAGGTTGAGCTCCTACGAGCAGTACTTC

V gene: TRBV7-9
D gene: TRBD1
CDR3 length: 16
clone size: NA
J gene: TRBJ2-7
CDR3 protein: CSSSLPEGQISYEQYF
CDR3 DNA: TGTTCCAGCAGCCTTCCTGAGGGACAGATCTCCTACGAGCAGTACTTC

V gene: TRBV7-9
D gene: NA
CDR3 length: 14
clone size: NA
J gene: TRBJ2-5
CDR3 protein: CASSLVLSQETQYF
CDR3 DNA: TGTGCCAGCAGCTTAGTTCTGAGCCAAGAGACCCAGTACTTC

V gene: TRBV27
D gene: NA
CDR3 length: 14
clone size: NA
J gene: TRBJ2-1
CDR3 protein: CASSLEWAGDEQFF
CDR3 DNA: TGTGCCAGCAGTTTAGAATGGGCCGGGGATGAGCAGTTCTTC

V gene: TRBV27
D gene: NA
CDR3 length: 13
clone size: NA
J gene: TRBJ1-5
CDR3 protein: CASSYGSGQPQHF
CDR3 DNA: TGTGCCAGCAGTTACGGGTCGGGTCAGCCCCAGCATTTT

V gene: TRBV29-1
D gene: NA
CDR3 length: 17
clone size: few
J gene: TRBJ2-1
CDR3 protein: CSVEDSAGVTSYNEQFF
CDR3 DNA: TGCAGCGTTGAAGATAGCGCGGGTGTCACCTCCTACAATGAGCAGTTCTTC

V gene: TRBV11-1
D gene: NA
CDR3 length: 13
clone size: NA
J gene: TRBJ2-1
CDR3 protein: CASSLGQYNEQFF
CDR3 DNA: TGTGCCAGCAGCTTGGGCCAGTACAATGAGCAGTTCTTC

V gene: TRBV7-9
D gene: TRBD1
CDR3 length: 13
clone size: NA
J gene: TRBJ1-2
CDR3 protein: CASSLGQGNGYTF
CDR3 DNA: TGTGCCAGCAGCCTGGGACAGGGTAATGGCTACACCTTC

V gene: TRBV5-6
D gene: NA
CDR3 length: 14
clone size: once
J gene: TRBJ1-3
CDR3 protein: CASSLDNSGNTIYF
CDR3 DNA: TGTGCCAGCAGCTTGGACAACTCTGGAAACACCATATATTTT